What follows are 7 T cell receptor beta chains derived from one specimen sequenced in a study of graft-versus-host responses after intestinal transplantation. With roughly 200,000 irradiated, violet-dye-labeled stimulator cells, roughly 200,000 CFSE-labeled responder cells were plated. Method: immunoSEQ multiplex PCR; TCRdb's copy keeps in-frame clones and lacks some. The repertoire consists of about 3,900 clones, with around 38% occurring once and the leading ten covering approximately 6.8%. Specimen: alloreactive CD8+ T cells from a mixed lymphocyte reaction culture, collected before transplantation. Subset in this sample: CFSE-low proliferating T cells sorted from approximately 6-day pre-transplant mixed lymphocyte reaction (GvH or HvG direction). The receptors originated from a human patient who was an organ donor for intestinal transplantation.

V gene TRBV6-1 combines with J gene TRBJ2-7; 8 bases map to TRBD2. The J segment lost 4 bases and the V segment lost 1 base, leaving 6 bases of the junction unmatched. Germline V gives CDR1 MNHNS, CDR2 SASEGT. There are 15 residues in the CDR3. CDR3 bases: TGTGCCAGCAGTGAAGTACGGGAGGGCCTTTACGAGCAGTACTTC. Translated: CASSEVREGLYEQYF.

The genes are TRBV5-1 and TRBJ1-3, with D possibly TRBD1 on 5 matching bases. The CDR3 is 23 residues long. CDR1 and CDR2 from the germline V gene are SGHRS and YFSETQ. Trimming took off 1 base at V and 0 bases at J, with 32 bases between the two ends. CDR3 sequence: CASSLLDKFLRCRFTFSGNTIYF. CDR3 nucleotide sequence: TGCGCCAGCAGCTTGCTGGACAAATTCCTCAGGTGTAGATTTACCTTCTCTGGAAACACCATATATTTT.

This sequence joins TRBV7-2 and TRBJ1-2; D is possibly TRBD1 (6 bases). Trimming removed 1 base at V and 2 bases at J, with 17 bases between. The CDR3 covers 17 residues. Germline CDR1 and CDR2: SGHTA and FQGNSA. CDR3 coding DNA: TGTGCCAGCAGCTTAGGAGGGCAGGGGTCCTTGAACTATGGCTACACCTTC. It yields the protein CASSLGGQGSLNYGYTF.

The rearrangement links TRBV5-8 to TRBJ2-1, with 10 bases fitting TRBD2. The V segment lost 0 bases and the J segment 5 bases; nucleotides outside the gene matches: 5. This CDR3 spans 16 amino acids. Germline V CDR1 and CDR2: SGHTS, YDEGEE. The CDR3 loop is CASSLETSGFNNEQFF. The CDR3 nucleotides are TGTGCCAGCAGCTTGGAGACTAGCGGGTTTAACAATGAGCAGTTCTTC.

This clone qualifies as medium-sized. Germline and junction disagree at one end, which may indicate a read error. The gene calls are TRBV7-7 and TRBJ2-1; weak D call: TRBD2 (5 bases). The germline gives CDR1 SSHAT, CDR2 FNYEAQ (reference sequence). This CDR3 has 13 amino acids. The CDR3 DNA sequence: TGTGCTAGCAGCCCTAGGAAGGGAGATGAGCAGTTCTTC. Amino acids: CASSPRKGDEQFF.

V gene TRBV7-3 combines with J gene TRBJ2-3; 12 positions agree with TRBD2. Per germline, CDR1 SGHTA and CDR2 FQGTGA. Trimming cost V 5 bases and J 2 bases; bases outside gene matches: 2. There are 15 residues in the CDR3. CDR3 sequence (DNA): TGTGCCAGCAGCCGACTAGCGGGAGCCACAGATACGCAGTATTTT. Translated, it gives CASSRLAGATDTQYF.

The chain uses TRBV5-3 and TRBJ2-5; 14 positions match TRBD2. TRBV5-3 is given ORF status, its function remaining uncertain. The CDR3 length is 20 residues. After removal of 4 bases from V and 4 bases from J, the junction contained 18 bases not matched to a gene. CDR3 loop: CARSPLTGTSGRGAGETQYF. The CDR3 nucleotides are TGTGCCAGAAGCCCGCTAACCGGGACTAGCGGGAGAGGGGCTGGAGAGACCCAGTACTTC.